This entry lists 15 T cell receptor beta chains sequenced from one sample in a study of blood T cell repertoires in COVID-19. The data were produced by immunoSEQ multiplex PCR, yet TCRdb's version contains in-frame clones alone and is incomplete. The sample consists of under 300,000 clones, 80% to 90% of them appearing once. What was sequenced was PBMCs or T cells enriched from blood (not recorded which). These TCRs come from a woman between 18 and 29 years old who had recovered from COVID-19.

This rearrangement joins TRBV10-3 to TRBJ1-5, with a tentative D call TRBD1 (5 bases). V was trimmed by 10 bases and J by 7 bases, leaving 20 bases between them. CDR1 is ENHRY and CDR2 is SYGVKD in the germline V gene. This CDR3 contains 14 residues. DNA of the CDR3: TGTGCCACAGCGGGGCGGGCGGGGGGACAGCCCCAGCATTTT. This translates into CATAGRAGGQPQHF.

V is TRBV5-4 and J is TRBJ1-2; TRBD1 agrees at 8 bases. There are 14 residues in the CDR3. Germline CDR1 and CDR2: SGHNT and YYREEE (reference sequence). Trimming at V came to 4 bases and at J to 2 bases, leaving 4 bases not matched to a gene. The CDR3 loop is CASSGDRSNYGYTF. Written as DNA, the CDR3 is TGTGCCAGCAGCGGGGACAGGTCAAACTATGGCTACACCTTC. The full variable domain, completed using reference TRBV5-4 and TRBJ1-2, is ETGVTQSPTHLIKTRGQQVTLRCSSQSGHNTVSWYQQALGQGPQFIFQYYREEENGRGNFPPRFSGLQFPNYSSELNVNALELDDSALYLCASSGDRSNYGYTFGSGTRLTVV.

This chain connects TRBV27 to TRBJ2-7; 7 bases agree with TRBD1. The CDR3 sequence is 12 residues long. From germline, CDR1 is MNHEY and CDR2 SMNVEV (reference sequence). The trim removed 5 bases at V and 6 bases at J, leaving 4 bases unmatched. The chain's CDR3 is CASSRQGGEQYF. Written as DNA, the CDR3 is TGTGCCAGCAGTCGACAGGGTGGCGAGCAGTACTTC.

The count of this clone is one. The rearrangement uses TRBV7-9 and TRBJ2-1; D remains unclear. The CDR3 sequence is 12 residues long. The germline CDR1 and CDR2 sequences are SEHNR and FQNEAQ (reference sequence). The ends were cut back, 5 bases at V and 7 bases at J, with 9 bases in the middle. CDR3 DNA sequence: TGTGCCAGCAGCCTTCACTGGAATGAGCAGTTCTTC. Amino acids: CASSLHWNEQFF.

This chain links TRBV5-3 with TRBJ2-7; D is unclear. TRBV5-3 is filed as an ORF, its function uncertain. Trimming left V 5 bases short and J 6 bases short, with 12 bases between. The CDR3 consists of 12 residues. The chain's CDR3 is CARRFLRGEQYF. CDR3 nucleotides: TGTGCCAGAAGGTTTCTGCGAGGCGAGCAGTACTTC.

The CDR3 sequence is CASSEYEDRFNTEAFF. The CDR3 nucleotides are TGCGCCAGCAGTGAGTACGAGGACAGGTTTAACACTGAAGCTTTCTTT. The chain employs TRBV10-1 and TRBJ1-1, with 7 positions matching TRBD1. The CDR3 sequence is 16 residues long. The germline CDR1 and CDR2 sequences are WNHNN and SYGVQD (reference sequence). The ends lost 1 base at V and 2 bases at J; junction bases unmatched: 7.

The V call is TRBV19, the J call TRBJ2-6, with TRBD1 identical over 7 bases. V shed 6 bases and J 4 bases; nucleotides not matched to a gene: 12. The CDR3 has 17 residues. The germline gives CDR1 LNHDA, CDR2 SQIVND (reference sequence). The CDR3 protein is CASSRDSTTRGANVLTF. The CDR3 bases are TGTGCCAGTAGCCGGGACAGCACGACGAGAGGGGCCAACGTCCTGACTTTC.

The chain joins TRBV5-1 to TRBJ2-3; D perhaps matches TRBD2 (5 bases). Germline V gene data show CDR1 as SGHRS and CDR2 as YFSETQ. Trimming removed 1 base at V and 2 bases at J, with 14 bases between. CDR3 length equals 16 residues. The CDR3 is CASSLNFAGDTDTQYF. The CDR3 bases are TGCGCCAGCAGCTTGAATTTCGCGGGCGACACAGATACGCAGTATTTT. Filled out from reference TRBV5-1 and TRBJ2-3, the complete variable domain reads KAGVTQTPRYLIKTRGQQVTLSCSPISGHRSVSWYQQTPGQGLQFLFEYFSETQRNKGNFPGRFSGRQFSNSRSEMNVSTLELGDSALYLCASSLNFAGDTDTQYFGPGTRLTVL.

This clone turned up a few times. CDR3 DNA: TGCAGCGTTTCTCAGGGTAGACGCTCCTACGAGCAGTACTTC. It is translated as CSVSQGRRSYEQYF. The rearrangement links TRBV29-1 to TRBJ2-7; D might be TRBD1 (5 bases). Germline V lookup: CDR1 SQVTM, CDR2 ANQGSEA. This CDR3 has 14 amino acids. V was clipped by 5 bases and J by 0 bases, with 14 bases between them.

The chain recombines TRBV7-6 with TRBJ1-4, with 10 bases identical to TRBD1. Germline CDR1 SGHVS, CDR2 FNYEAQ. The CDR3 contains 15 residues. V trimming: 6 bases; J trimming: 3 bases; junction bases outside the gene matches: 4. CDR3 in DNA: TGTGCCAGCAGTTGGACAGGGGGAGCTAATGAAAAACTGTTTTTT. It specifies CASSWTGGANEKLFF.

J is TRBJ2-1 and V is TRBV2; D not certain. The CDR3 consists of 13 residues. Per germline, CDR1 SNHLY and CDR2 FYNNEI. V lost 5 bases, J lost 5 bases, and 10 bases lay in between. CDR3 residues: CASSIWQDNEQFF. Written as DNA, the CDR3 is TGTGCCAGCAGTATTTGGCAGGACAATGAGCAGTTCTTC.

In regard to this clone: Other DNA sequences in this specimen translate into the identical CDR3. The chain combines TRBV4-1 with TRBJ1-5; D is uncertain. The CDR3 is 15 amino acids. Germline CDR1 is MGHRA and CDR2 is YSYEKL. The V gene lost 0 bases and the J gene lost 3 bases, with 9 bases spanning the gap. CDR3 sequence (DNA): TGCGCCAGCAGCCAAGAGGCGGGTCTCAATCAGCCCCAGCATTTT. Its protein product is CASSQEAGLNQPQHF.

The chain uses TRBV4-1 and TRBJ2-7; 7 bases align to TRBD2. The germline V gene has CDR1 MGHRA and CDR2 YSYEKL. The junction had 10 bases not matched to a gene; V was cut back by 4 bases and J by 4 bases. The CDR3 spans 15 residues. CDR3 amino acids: CASSPSGEGGYEQYF. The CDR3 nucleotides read TGCGCCAGCAGCCCCAGTGGGGAGGGTGGATACGAGCAGTACTTC.

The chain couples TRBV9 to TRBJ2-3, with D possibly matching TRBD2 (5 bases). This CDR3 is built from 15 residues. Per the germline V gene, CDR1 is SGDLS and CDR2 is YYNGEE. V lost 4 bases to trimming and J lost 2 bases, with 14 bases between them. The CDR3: CASSLRTGNTDTQYF. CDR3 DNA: TGTGCCAGCAGCCTCCGGACGGGAAACACAGATACGCAGTATTTT.

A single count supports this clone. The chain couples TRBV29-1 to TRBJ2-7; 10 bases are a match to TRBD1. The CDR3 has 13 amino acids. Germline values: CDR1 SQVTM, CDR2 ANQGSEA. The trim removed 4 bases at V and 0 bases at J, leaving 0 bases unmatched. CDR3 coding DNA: TGCAGCGTTGGACAGGGGGCCTCCTACGAGCAGTACTTC. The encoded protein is CSVGQGASYEQYF.